This T cell receptor (beta chain) was found in a study of blood T cell repertoires in COVID-19. The CDR3 spans 15 residues. The V and J ends lost 5 bases and 0 bases respectively, with 10 bases between them. Per germline, CDR1 MGHRA and CDR2 YSYEKL. In the source study's methods: Using reference gene primer amplification, nucleated cell counts were estimated. Using immunoSEQ multiplex PCR, the repertoire was profiled, and TCRdb retains in-frame clones only, with some absent. V and J calls and clone size follow that table, whereas D and trimming were derived from the DNA. The sample has more than 95,000 clones, 79% seen once. In this sample, this clone turned up a few times.

The sample was peripheral blood. This clonotype was obtained from a man between 40 and 49 years old with active or convalescent COVID-19. The gene calls are TRBV4-1 and TRBJ2-2; D is perhaps TRBD1 (6 bases). DNA for the CDR3: TGCGCCAGCAGCGCGGACAGATCGAACACCGGGGAGCTGTTTTTT. It translates to CASSADRSNTGELFF.